Only one count was recorded for the clone carrying this T cell receptor (beta chain). Its antigen is as yet unknown. V was pared by 4 bases and J by 5 bases, with 6 bases of the junction left unmatched. The CDR3 has 15 amino acids. CDR1 and CDR2 from the germline V gene are SGHRS and YFSETQ. The data were obtained in a study of siplizumab effects on memory and regulatory T cells. Study-wide points: Few alloreactive clones mapped to unstimulated subsets. Controls had roughly 28% Treg-derived mappable alloreactive CD4+ clones on average, versus around 64% with siplizumab. Naive T cell populations appeared to exhibit greater diversity than memory cells and appeared to be major alloresponse contributors.

The table came from immunoSEQ multiplex PCR; TCRdb's copy has only in-frame clones and leaves some out. This sample has roughly 100,000 clones, with around 93% found just once. Sequenced sample: CD4+ T cells sorted from blood. V is TRBV5-1 and J is TRBJ2-3, with 11 bases identical to TRBD2. The TCR sequence derives from a human donor in good health. The CDR3 loop reads CASSPGLAERDTQYF. The CDR3 nucleotides are TGCGCCAGCAGCCCGGGACTAGCGGAAAGAGATACGCAGTATTTT.